In its sample, the clone carrying this T cell receptor (beta chain) was seen a few times. The data are from a study of blood T cell repertoires in COVID-19. Trimming pared 2 bases from V and 4 bases from J, leaving 12 bases between. The CDR3 covers 14 residues. Germline CDR1 SGDLS, CDR2 YYNGEE. The repertoire was sequenced with immunoSEQ multiplex PCR; TCRdb's copy has only in-frame clones and lacks some. The repertoire holds some 200,000 clones, about nine tenths seen once, with approximately 2% in the top ten. The sequence derives from a woman in her thirties who had recovered from COVID-19. Sequencing was carried out using PBMCs or T cells enriched from blood (not recorded which). This chain connects TRBV9 to TRBJ1-2; no firm D call. CDR3 nucleotides: TGTGCCAGCAGCGTCATGACACGGCCCTATGGCTACACCTTC. This sequence encodes CASSVMTRPYGYTF.